The 23 T cell receptor beta chains below come from one sample, sequenced in a study of cytomegalovirus exposure and HLA in healthy donors. PCR amplification relied on 60 Vbeta primers (plus 13 Jbeta primers). Measured with immunoSEQ multiplex PCR; TCRdb has only the in-frame clones, and not every one. The sample includes around 70,000 clones, 60% to 80% seen only once; the top ten take over 10%. The sequenced sample was PBMCs. These TCRs come from a woman between 40 and 55 years old in good health and CMV-seropositive.

The CDR3 reads CASSQSGVAGVTNEQFF. For the CDR3, the DNA is TGCGCCAGCAGTCAATCTGGGGTAGCGGGGGTGACCAATGAGCAGTTCTTC. J is TRBJ2-1 and V is TRBV23-1, with 9 bases lining up with TRBD2. TRBV23-1 belongs to the ORF category, with a function that is uncertain. The CDR3 loop spans 17 amino acids. V lost 0 bases, J lost 6 bases, and 9 bases stayed unmatched.

The genes are TRBV5-1 and TRBJ2-7, with D unresolved. The germline V and J ends were trimmed by 4 bases and 1 base, with 12 bases remaining between them. The germline CDR1 and CDR2 sequences are SGHRS and YFSETQ. The CDR3 has 14 amino acids. The CDR3: CASSPISMSYEQYF. CDR3 in DNA: TGCGCCAGCAGCCCGATTTCTATGTCCTACGAGCAGTACTTC.

This chain connects TRBV7-9 to TRBJ1-1, with no clear D. This CDR3 has 16 amino acids. The V end was cut by 1 base, the J end by 4 bases, with 16 bases between. Looked up from germline, CDR1 is SEHNR and CDR2 is FQNEAQ (reference sequence). The CDR3, as DNA: TGTGCCAGCAGCTTAGACGTCGGCCCCCGAGGCACTGAAGCTTTCTTT. This translates into CASSLDVGPRGTEAFF.

The chain joins TRBV5-6 to TRBJ1-2; TRBD1 agrees at 7 bases. From germline, CDR1 is SGHDT and CDR2 YYEEEE. V dropped 4 bases and J dropped 8; count of bases not matched to a gene: 14. CDR3 length: 15 residues. The CDR3 loop reads CASSPNFGQAKGYTF. The CDR3, as DNA: TGTGCCAGCAGCCCTAACTTCGGACAGGCGAAGGGCTACACCTTC.

This clone has just one count. CDR3 protein: CASSYTSRGTEQFF. For the CDR3, the DNA is TGCGCCAGCAGCTATACCAGCAGGGGAACTGAGCAGTTCTTC. This chain connects TRBV5-1 to TRBJ2-1; maybe TRBD1 (6 bases). CDR1 SGHRS and CDR2 YFSETQ come from the germline V gene. With 3 bases removed from V and 9 bases from J, the gap between germline ends came to 16 bases. The CDR3 extends over 14 amino acids.

The CDR3 loop is CASSTEFGSGYTF. DNA of the CDR3: TGTGCCAGTAGTACCGAGTTCGGGTCGGGCTACACCTTC. The J gene is TRBJ1-2, the V gene TRBV19; D gene unclear. The CDR3 is made up of 13 amino acids. V lost 4 bases, J lost 8 bases, and 14 bases lay in between. Germline V CDR1 and CDR2: LNHDA, SQIVND (reference sequence).

This clone was detected only once. The gene calls are TRBV9 and TRBJ1-6; D is perhaps TRBD1 (5 bases). Germline V gene data show CDR1 as SGDLS and CDR2 as YYNGEE. Trimming removed 5 bases from V and 7 bases from J, with 16 bases in between. CDR3 size: 15 residues. DNA for the CDR3: TGTGCCAGCAGTCAAGGCAGGGATATGAATTCACCCCTCCACTTT. This sequence encodes CASSQGRDMNSPLHF.

The genes are TRBV25-1 and TRBJ2-1; no reliable D call. The V end was cut by 4 bases, the J end by 4 bases, with 11 bases between. The CDR3 length is 14 residues. Germline CDR1 and CDR2: MGHDK and SYGVNS. The CDR3 DNA reads as TGTGCCAGCAGTGCGTCAACAGAATACAATGAGCAGTTCTTC. Translation: CASSASTEYNEQFF.

The chain uses TRBV4-1 and TRBJ2-3; 9 nucleotides align to TRBD1. The CDR3 loop spans 17 amino acids. Germline V gene data show CDR1 as MGHRA and CDR2 as YSYEKL. V lost 3 bases to trimming and J lost 4 bases; unmatched junction nucleotides: 11. CDR3 nucleotides: TGCGCCAGCAGCCACCTCGGCCGGGACAGGGCCCCAGATACGCAGTATTTT. It specifies CASSHLGRDRAPDTQYF.

The chain uses TRBV7-3 and TRBJ2-3; 7 bases match TRBD2. The J segment lost 6 bases and the V segment lost 1 base, leaving 1 base of the junction unmatched. From germline, CDR1 is SGHTA and CDR2 FQGTGA. The CDR3 is 13 residues long. The DNA of the CDR3 is TGTGCCAGCAGCTTAAAAGCGGGGGATACGCAGTATTTT. Its protein is CASSLKAGDTQYF.

The rearrangement uses TRBV2 and TRBJ1-4; D is perhaps TRBD1 (5 bases). The CDR3 is 17 amino acids. The germline V and J ends were trimmed by 6 bases and 0 bases, with 17 bases remaining between them. Germline lookup yields CDR1 SNHLY and CDR2 FYNNEI. The CDR3 DNA is TGTGCCAGCAGGGACATTAACCTTCTAGCAACTAATGAAAAACTGTTTTTT. Its translation: CASRDINLLATNEKLFF.

V is TRBV5-1 and J is TRBJ1-2; D is possibly TRBD1 (5 bases). This CDR3 is 13 amino acids long. Looked up from germline, CDR1 is SGHRS and CDR2 is YFSETQ. V shed 4 bases and J shed 5 bases, with 12 bases lying between them. CDR3 in amino acids: CASSQGSSYGYTF. The CDR3 DNA follows: TGCGCCAGCAGCCAGGGATCCTCTTATGGCTACACCTTC.

This clone was recorded once. The rearrangement joins TRBV18 to TRBJ1-5, with D unclear. Deletions cut 5 bases from V and 1 base from J, with 15 bases between. Germline V gives CDR1 KGHSH, CDR2 LQKENI. CDR3 length: 16 residues. The CDR3 sequence: CASSSSAGLSNQPQHF. CDR3 coding DNA: TGTGCCAGCTCATCATCGGCGGGATTGAGCAATCAGCCCCAGCATTTT.

The chain is built from TRBV11-2 and TRBJ2-2; D unresolved. V gave up 0 bases and J gave up 1 base, with 6 bases separating them. This CDR3 has 15 amino acids. Germline assignment: CDR1 SGHAT and CDR2 FQNNGV. As DNA, the CDR3 is TGTGCCAGCAGCTTAGAGCGAGAGAACACCGGGGAGCTGTTTTTT. Protein sequence: CASSLERENTGELFF.

The CDR3 loop is CASTGENYEQYF. As DNA, the CDR3 is TGTGCCAGCACCGGGGAGAACTACGAGCAGTACTTC. This chain links TRBV6-4 with TRBJ2-7; TRBD2 might be the D (5 bases). V lost 7 bases and J 3 bases, leaving 10 bases between the germline ends. The germline V gene has CDR1 MRHNA and CDR2 SNTAGT. CDR3 length: 12 amino acids.

The V and J genes are TRBV7-2 and TRBJ2-7, with D possibly matching TRBD2 (7 bases). The CDR3 is 14 residues long. The V gene lost 2 bases and the J gene lost 6 bases, with 14 bases spanning the gap. Germline V gene data show CDR1 as SGHTA and CDR2 as FQGNSA. Here the CDR3 DNA reads TGTGCCAGCAGCTTACAAGTGGGGGGGCCCGAGCAGTACTTC. It yields the protein CASSLQVGGPEQYF.

V is TRBV4-1 and J is TRBJ2-2, with a weak D call TRBD1 (5 bases). CDR1 is MGHRA, CDR2 YSYEKL, per germline. V lost 4 bases and J lost 6, with 12 bases in between. The CDR3 extends over 14 amino acids. CDR3 nucleotide sequence: TGCGCCAGCAGCCGTGTAGGGGCGGCCGGGGAGCTGTTTTTT. It codes for CASSRVGAAGELFF.

This chain links TRBV19 with TRBJ1-3; D not certain. This CDR3 is 16 amino acids long. Germline loops: CDR1 LNHDA, CDR2 SQIVND (reference sequence). V lost 1 base and J 0 bases, leaving 10 bases between the germline ends. DNA of the CDR3: TGTGCCAGTAGTATAGGTCCAGCGAGCTCTGGAAACACCATATATTTT. It encodes CASSIGPASSGNTIYF.

The chain combines TRBV6-6 with TRBJ2-2, with D unclear. There are 13 residues in the CDR3. Germline CDR1 reads MNHNY; CDR2 reads SVGAGI (reference sequence). Trimming shortened V by 2 bases and J by 6 bases, and 7 bases separated the two germline ends. In DNA form, the CDR3 reads TGTGCCAGCAGTTACGTCGGGTCCGGGGAGCTGTTTTTT. This gives the protein CASSYVGSGELFF.

CDR3 in DNA: TGTGCCAGCAGCACGGGCAGGGGGAGCTACGAGCAGTACTTC. This codes for CASSTGRGSYEQYF. The chain couples TRBV7-3 to TRBJ2-7; 7 nucleotides agree with TRBD1. From germline, CDR1 is SGHTA and CDR2 FQGTGA. The trim removed 5 bases at V and 3 bases at J, leaving 7 bases unmatched. CDR3 length: 14 residues.

The chain has TRBV5-1 and TRBJ1-4, with 8 bases that match TRBD1. Germline V CDR1 and CDR2: SGHRS, YFSETQ. Trimming took 3 bases from V and 4 from J; bases not matched to a gene: 2. The CDR3 sequence is 14 residues long. The CDR3 here is CASSSGGHNEKLFF. CDR3 coding DNA: TGCGCCAGCAGCTCAGGGGGCCATAATGAAAAACTGTTTTTT.

The V and J genes are TRBV5-8 and TRBJ2-7, with 9 bases lining up with TRBD1. Looked up from germline, CDR1 is SGHTS and CDR2 is YDEGEE. The J segment lost 2 bases and the V segment lost 4 bases, leaving 13 bases of the junction unmatched. The length of the CDR3 is 17 residues. The CDR3 sequence: CASSPPRGQGGAYEQYF. CDR3 nucleotides: TGTGCCAGCAGCCCACCGAGGGGACAGGGAGGCGCCTACGAGCAGTACTTC.

The gene calls are TRBV27 and TRBJ1-5; D not resolved. CDR3 length: 14 residues. V lost 5 bases, J lost 4 bases, and 12 bases lay in between. Germline values: CDR1 MNHEY, CDR2 SMNVEV (reference sequence). CDR3 amino acids: CASSITPGNQPQHF. The CDR3 DNA follows: TGTGCCAGCAGTATAACTCCAGGTAATCAGCCCCAGCATTTT.